A selection of T cell receptor beta chains follows, all from one sample in a study of a mutant IDH1 vaccine in newly diagnosed glioma. Their target antigens are unknown. Sequencing used immunoSEQ multiplex PCR; TCRdb keeps in-frame clones, though not all of them. The sample has approximately 110,000 clones, 85% to 90% seen once. The sequencing here drew on PBMCs, taken from a glioma patient whose treatment included an IDH1 peptide vaccine. All receptors derive from a woman aged 45-65 years with glioma. CDR3s include the opening cysteine and the closing phenylalanine or tryptophan. Fields, in order: J gene, clone size, V gene, D gene, CDR3 DNA, CDR3 protein. The D gene is left open where the match is weak. The listing skips clone size in some rows; elsewhere it reads once, few, many or a size class.

>TRBJ2-1|NA|TRBV29-1|TRBD1
TGCAGCGGAGCCGGGACAGGTGCCAATGAGCAGTTCTTC
CSGAGTGANEQFF
>TRBJ2-3|NA|TRBV5-1|TRBD2
TGCGCCAGCAGCGCCGGGACTAGCGGGAGAGCTTCTTCTAGCACAGATACGCAGTATTTT
CASSAGTSGRASSSTDTQYF
>TRBJ2-5|NA|TRBV5-1|TRBD1
TGCGCCAGCAGCGGGGACAGGGTCGAGACCCAGTACTTC
CASSGDRVETQYF
>TRBJ2-1|NA|TRBV19|TRBD2
TGTGCCAGTAGTATAGCCGGTAGCGGGAGGGCTTCCTACAATGAGCAGTTCTTC
CASSIAGSGRASYNEQFF
>TRBJ1-1|NA|TRBV6-5|TRBD1
TGTGCCAGCAGTTACGGGTTAGGGGGCCGAACTGAAGCTTTCTTT
CASSYGLGGRTEAFF
>TRBJ1-4|once|TRBV30|NA
TGTGCCTGGAGTAAGCCCCCCCGACCGGTTGAAAAACTGTTTTTT
CAWSKPPRPVEKLFF
>TRBJ2-7|NA|TRBV2|NA
TGTGCCAGCAGACATAGGGGGACCTCCTACGAGCAGTACTTC
CASRHRGTSYEQYF
>TRBJ2-6|NA|TRBV10-1|NA
TGCGCCAGCAGTGAGTCCGGGCCCGGGGCCAACGTCCTGACTTTC
CASSESGPGANVLTF
>TRBJ2-5|NA|TRBV7-9|TRBD1
TGTGCCAGCAGCGCCGGGACAGGTTCCAATATGGACCAAGAGACCCAGTACTTC
CASSAGTGSNMDQETQYF
>TRBJ2-6|NA|TRBV5-1|NA
TGCGCCAGCAGCCCCCAGGGGGGGGCCAACGTCCTGACTTTC
CASSPQGGANVLTF
>TRBJ1-3|NA|TRBV15|TRBD1
TGTGCCACCAGCAGAGATATGTGGACAGGGGTAGTGGCTGGAAACACCATATATTTT
CATSRDMWTGVVAGNTIYF
>TRBJ2-7|NA|TRBV10-3|TRBD1
TGTGCCATCAGGGGGACAGCCTACGAGCAGTACTTC
CAIRGTAYEQYF
>TRBJ1-5|NA|TRBV4-1|NA
TGCGCCAGCAGCCAAGAACTGTCCTGGGGCAATCAGCCCCAGCATTTT
CASSQELSWGNQPQHF
>TRBJ1-2|NA|TRBV6-1|NA
TGTGCCAGCAGTGAGGGGACGAGGACCTATGGCTACACCTTC
CASSEGTRTYGYTF
>TRBJ1-1|NA|TRBV30|NA
TGTGCCTGGAGTGTACGGGGCAGGAAATACACTGAAGCTTTCTTT
CAWSVRGRKYTEAFF
>TRBJ1-2|NA|TRBV29-1|NA
TGCAGCGTTGGCTATACGGATCTCTATGGCTACACCTTC
CSVGYTDLYGYTF
>TRBJ2-7|NA|TRBV6-5|NA
TGTGCCAGCAGCCGGACTGACTCCTACGAGCAGTACTTC
CASSRTDSYEQYF
>TRBJ2-6|NA|TRBV12-5|NA
TGTGCTAGTGCTCGACTGGATGCTGGGGCCAACGTCCTGACTTTC
CASARLDAGANVLTF
>TRBJ2-1|NA|TRBV5-6|NA
TGTGCCAGCAGCTTGAGGCAGAATGAGCAGTTCTTC
CASSLRQNEQFF
>TRBJ2-7|NA|TRBV27|NA
TGTGCCAGCAGTTTCAGACCCCCCCCGCAGGGCAACTACGAGCAGTACTTC
CASSFRPPPQGNYEQYF
>TRBJ2-7|once|TRBV21-1|NA
TGTGCCAGCAGCACCTCACAGAAGAACTACGAGCAGTACTTC
CASSTSQKNYEQYF
>TRBJ2-2|NA|TRBV29-1|TRBD1
TGCAGCGTTGGAATGTTAGGGACAGTGAACACCGGGGAGCTGTTTTTT
CSVGMLGTVNTGELFF
>TRBJ1-6|NA|TRBV5-5|NA
TGTGCCAGCAGCCCCAACAGGGTCAGGTCACCCCTCCACTTT
CASSPNRVRSPLHF
>TRBJ2-7|NA|TRBV6-1|TRBD2
TGTGCCAGCAGTGAACTCCTGCGGGGGGTCTTC
CASSELLRGVF
>TRBJ2-1|NA|TRBV5-1|TRBD2
TGCGCCAGCAGCCGGGCCGGGACTAGCGGGAATAATGAGCAGTTCTTC
CASSRAGTSGNNEQFF
>TRBJ2-1|NA|TRBV6-5|TRBD2
TGTGCCAGCAGTTCCGGGACTAGCTCCTACAATGAGCAGTTCTTC
CASSSGTSSYNEQFF
>TRBJ1-2|NA|TRBV28|NA
TGTGCCAGCAGTTTATCCCAGGTCATCTCTAACTATGGCTACACCTTC
CASSLSQVISNYGYTF
>TRBJ2-2|NA|TRBV11-3|NA
TGTGCCAGCAAAAGGGGCGGGGCGAACACCGGGGAGCTGTTTTTT
CASKRGGANTGELFF
>TRBJ1-4|few|TRBV6-5|NA
TGTGCCAGCTCTTCTGCTAATGAAAAACTGTTTTTT
CASSSANEKLFF
>TRBJ1-1|NA|TRBV6-1|NA
TGTGCCAGCAGTGAGAATATGAACACTGAAGCTTTCTTT
CASSENMNTEAFF
>TRBJ2-1|NA|TRBV11-2|TRBD1
TGTGCCAGCAGCCCCGGACAGGGCCATGAGCAGTTCTTC
CASSPGQGHEQFF
>TRBJ2-3|NA|TRBV5-1|NA
TGCGCCAGCAGCTTGGGAGGGTTGCTGACAGATACGCAGTATTTT
CASSLGGLLTDTQYF
>TRBJ1-5|NA|TRBV6-6|NA
TGTGCCAGCAGCGTAACGACAGGTAATAGCAATCAGCCCCAGCATTTT
CASSVTTGNSNQPQHF
>TRBJ2-1|NA|TRBV11-2|NA
TGTGCCAGCAGCTCCAGATATGATTTTTCGTACAATGAGCAGTTCTTC
CASSSRYDFSYNEQFF
>TRBJ1-4|NA|TRBV6-1|NA
TGTGCCAGCAGTGACCAGCTGGGTGAAAAACTGTTTTTT
CASSDQLGEKLFF
>TRBJ2-7|once|TRBV2|NA
TGTGCCAGCAGTCCCCGGGGACCGTACGAGCAGTACTTC
CASSPRGPYEQYF
>TRBJ1-1|NA|TRBV5-1|NA
TGCGCCAGCAGCAGCGCCACAGGGAACACTGAAGCTTTCTTT
CASSSATGNTEAFF
>TRBJ2-7|NA|TRBV5-1|TRBD2
TGCGCCAGCAGCTGGGGACTAGCGGGACATGCCTACGAGCAGTACTTC
CASSWGLAGHAYEQYF
>TRBJ2-3|NA|TRBV7-3|NA
TGTGCCAGCAGCTTGGCAGGGCCAGATACGCAGTATTTT
CASSLAGPDTQYF
>TRBJ2-5|NA|TRBV7-3|TRBD2
TGTGCCAGCAGCCCAACGGGGGGGGAGACCCAGTACTTC
CASSPTGGETQYF
>TRBJ1-5|NA|TRBV27|TRBD1
TGTGCCAGCAGTTTGTTTAGTGCGGGACAGGACCAGCCCCAGCATTTT
CASSLFSAGQDQPQHF
>TRBJ1-4|once|TRBV27|NA
TGTGCCAGCAGCTCAGGTGGCCTTTTGCGGACTAATGAAAAACTGTTTTTT
CASSSGGLLRTNEKLFF
>TRBJ1-2|NA|TRBV19|NA
TGTGCCAGTAGTCGCATAGGACGCTATGGCTACACCTTC
CASSRIGRYGYTF